These 28 T cell receptor beta chains share one sample of origin, sequenced in a study of T-cell reconstitution after alpha-beta-depleted transplantation in children. The TCRbeta library was prepared with unique molecular identifiers. TCRdb reanalysed the PCR reads using MiXCR and keeps one entry per CDR3 protein. Of approximately 520,000 distinct CDR3 sequences in the sample, more than 9.5% were seen once. This material consisted of PBMCs, mostly from graft donor cells, taken 180 days after TCRalphabeta/CD19-depleted stem cell transplant. All receptors derive from a female patient between 2 and 10 years old who had a stem cell transplant for aplastic anemia, so the T cells may come from the graft donor.

The chain links TRBV20-1 to TRBJ2-1; 8 nucleotides line up with TRBD2. This CDR3 is 14 amino acids long. Germline CDR1 reads DFQATT; CDR2 reads SNEGSKA (reference sequence). V was pared by 5 bases and J by 6 bases, with 9 bases of the junction left unmatched. The CDR3, as DNA: TGCAGTGCTCCTCGGACTAGCATCTCCAATGAGCAGTTCTTC. Translation: CSAPRTSISNEQFF.

The rearrangement uses TRBV5-6 and TRBJ1-1; possible D gene TRBD1, 5 bases. This CDR3 is built from 14 residues. With 4 bases removed from V and 2 bases from J, the gap between germline ends came to 12 bases. Germline CDR1 and CDR2: SGHDT and YYEEEE. The CDR3 DNA is TGTGCCAGCAGCCCTTACGACAGAAACACTGAAGCTTTCTTT. Translating it yields CASSPYDRNTEAFF.

The V and J genes are TRBV20-1 and TRBJ1-1; TRBD1 is a possible D gene (6 bases). V was cut by 5 bases and J by 1 base, with 11 bases left in between. The CDR3 runs 13 residues. The germline CDR1 and CDR2 sequences are DFQATT and SNEGSKA (reference sequence). CDR3 bases: TGCAGTGCTGTACACAGGGAGAACACTGAAGCTTTCTTT. This encodes CSAVHRENTEAFF.

This sequence joins TRBV6-1 and TRBJ2-7, with D maybe TRBD2 (6 bases). The CDR3 is made up of 14 amino acids. The ends were cut back, 2 bases at V and 7 bases at J, with 15 bases in the middle. Germline V CDR1 and CDR2: MNHNS, SASEGT. Written as DNA, the CDR3 is TGTGCCAGCAGTGAACATCATGGGGGGAGGGAGCAGTACGTC. This sequence encodes CASSEHHGGREQYV.

The chain links TRBV30 to TRBJ2-3, with 11 bases matching TRBD1. Trimming cost V 2 bases and J 3 bases; bases outside gene matches: 4. The V gene's germline CDR1 is GTSNPN and CDR2 SVGIG (reference sequence). The CDR3 is made up of 15 amino acids. CDR3 sequence: CAWSPGTGGTDTQYF. CDR3 nucleotides: TGTGCCTGGAGTCCCGGGACAGGGGGTACAGATACGCAGTATTTT.

V is TRBV4-1 and J is TRBJ2-3; D ambiguous. The germline V and J ends were trimmed by 0 bases and 2 bases, with 9 bases remaining between them. The CDR3 runs 15 residues. Germline CDR1 reads MGHRA; CDR2 reads YSYEKL. The DNA of the CDR3 is TGCGCCAGCAGCCAAGAGTTTAGGATCACAGATACGCAGTATTTT. This encodes CASSQEFRITDTQYF.

The chain couples TRBV27 to TRBJ1-6; a weak D match, TRBD1 (5 bases). This CDR3 contains 16 residues. Trimming took off 6 bases at V and 0 bases at J, with 12 bases between the two ends. From germline, CDR1 is MNHEY and CDR2 SMNVEV (reference sequence). The CDR3 loop reads CASSALGGSYNSPLHF. The CDR3 nucleotides read TGTGCCAGCAGCGCCTTGGGGGGCTCCTATAATTCACCCCTCCACTTT.

V and J are TRBV11-2 and TRBJ2-1; 10 bases line up with TRBD2. This CDR3 spans 17 amino acids. V lost 5 bases, J lost 10 bases, and 17 bases stayed unmatched. The V gene's germline CDR1 is SGHAT and CDR2 FQNNGV. The DNA of the CDR3 is TGTGCCAGCAGCCCCGAGGCGAGCGGGAGGGCCGGGCGAGAGCAGTTCTTC. Its translation is CASSPEASGRAGREQFF.

The sample holds a few counts of this clonotype. V and J are TRBV6-2 or TRBV6-3 and TRBJ2-1, with no clear D. The CDR3 loop spans 16 amino acids. Germline values: CDR1 MNHEY, CDR2 SVGEGT. V was trimmed by 6 bases and J by 8 bases, leaving 23 bases between them. The DNA of the CDR3 is TGTGCCAGCAGACAATCGGAGTATGTGCCGATCTATGAGCAGTTCTTC. Translated: CASRQSEYVPIYEQFF.

This clonotype was observed at least ten times. The chain carries TRBV12-3 or TRBV12-4 and TRBJ2-1; 10 bases are shared with TRBD1. The CDR3 sequence is 13 residues long. Losses at the gene ends were 10 bases for V and 7 bases for J; bases not matched to a gene: 7. The CDR3 is CAISGQGTNEQFF. The CDR3 DNA is TGTGCCATCTCGGGACAGGGGACGAATGAGCAGTTCTTC.

This clonotype has ten or more counts. This chain joins TRBV20-1 and TRBJ2-7, with 7 bases matching TRBD2. From germline, CDR1 is DFQATT and CDR2 SNEGSKA (reference sequence). The V gene end was trimmed by 7 bases and the J gene end by 1 base; junction bases not matched to a gene: 4. The CDR3 is 12 residues long. For the CDR3, the DNA is TGCAGTGTACCGGGACTATCCTACGAGCAGTACTTC. Residues: CSVPGLSYEQYF.

The table lists this clonotype with many counts. V and J are TRBV4-1 and TRBJ2-1, with TRBD2 matching over 9 bases. The trim removed 0 bases at V and 2 bases at J, leaving 2 bases unmatched. Germline CDR1 MGHRA, CDR2 YSYEKL. The CDR3 sequence is 16 residues long. The CDR3 sequence is CASSQDSSGTYNEQFF. CDR3 DNA: TGCGCCAGCAGCCAAGATTCTAGCGGGACCTACAATGAGCAGTTCTTC.

The chain links TRBV29-1 to TRBJ1-4; 7 bases fit TRBD1. Germline V CDR1 and CDR2: SQVTM, ANQGSEA. The CDR3 covers 13 residues. The trim removed 8 bases at V and 2 bases at J, leaving 5 bases unmatched. The CDR3 loop is CSFNRGTNEKLFF. The CDR3, as DNA: TGCAGCTTCAACAGGGGTACTAATGAAAAACTGTTTTTT.

The genes are TRBV7-9 and TRBJ2-1; D is unclear. Trimming cost V 2 bases and J 0 bases, with 8 bases left between them. CDR1 and CDR2 from the germline V gene are SEHNR and FQNEAQ (reference sequence). The CDR3 runs 15 residues. CDR3 in DNA: TGTGCCAGCAGCTTAATACCGAGCTCCTACAATGAGCAGTTCTTC. Translation gives CASSLIPSSYNEQFF.

This clonotype was counted a few times. The V gene is TRBV5-6, the J gene TRBJ1-2; the D is unclear. The length of the CDR3 is 13 residues. Trimming took off 4 bases at V and 0 bases at J, with 7 bases between the two ends. Germline V gene data show CDR1 as SGHDT and CDR2 as YYEEEE. In DNA form, the CDR3 reads TGTGCCAGCAGCCCGAAACCTAACTATGGCTACACCTTC. This gives the protein CASSPKPNYGYTF.

This clonotype was observed a handful of times. The chain combines TRBV18 with TRBJ1-5; 8 bases align to TRBD1. The CDR3 runs to 15 residues. Unmatched junction bases numbered 9, after V lost 3 bases and J lost 8 bases. The germline V gene has CDR1 KGHSH and CDR2 LQKENI. The DNA of the CDR3 is TGTGCCAGCTCACCTGACAGGGGAGGTTCCGAGCCCCAGCATTTT. It yields the protein CASSPDRGGSEPQHF.

This chain joins TRBV29-1 and TRBJ1-1; the D is unclear. V lost 4 bases, J lost 11 bases, and 20 bases lay in between. The germline gives CDR1 SQVTM, CDR2 ANQGSEA. This CDR3 spans 13 amino acids. The DNA for the CDR3 is TGCAGCGTTGGTCTTCCGGGCCCTCCCGGGGCTTTCTTT. Protein: CSVGLPGPPGAFF.

This clonotype was seen a few times. V gene TRBV29-1 combines with J gene TRBJ1-1; possibly TRBD1 for D (5 bases). Trimming removed 3 bases from V and 4 bases from J, with 21 bases in between. Per the germline V gene, CDR1 is SQVTM and CDR2 is ANQGSEA. This CDR3 is built from 16 residues. This chain's CDR3 is CSVDPGRGTVSTEAFF. The CDR3 nucleotides are TGCAGCGTTGATCCCGGTCGGGGGACTGTGAGCACTGAAGCTTTCTTT.

The chain uses TRBV6-5 and TRBJ2-3, with 9 bases matching TRBD2. CDR3 length equals 15 residues. The J segment lost 6 bases and the V segment lost 0 bases, leaving 4 bases of the junction unmatched. The germline V gene has CDR1 MNHEY and CDR2 SVGAGI. The CDR3 DNA follows: TGTGCCAGCAGTTACTCAGCGGGAGGAGGGGATACGCAGTATTTT. Translation gives CASSYSAGGGDTQYF.

In its sample, this clonotype was seen a few times. The V call is TRBV9, the J call TRBJ2-7, with TRBD2 matching over 9 bases. This CDR3 has 14 amino acids. CDR1 and CDR2 from the germline V gene are SGDLS and YYNGEE. The V segment lost 5 bases and the J segment 6 bases; nucleotides outside the gene matches: 9. CDR3 residues: CASSRLAGEGEQYF. DNA of the CDR3: TGTGCCAGCAGTCGGTTAGCGGGAGAAGGCGAGCAGTACTTC.

This clonotype was seen only a few times. The chain carries TRBV29-1 and TRBJ1-2; TRBD1 matches at 10 bases. The CDR3 is 14 residues long. The J segment lost 10 bases and the V segment lost 3 bases, leaving 11 bases of the junction unmatched. Germline CDR1 is SQVTM and CDR2 is ANQGSEA. In DNA form, the CDR3 reads TGCAGCGTTGAGCCCGGGGTGGGGACAGGGGTCTACACCTTC. Translated, it gives CSVEPGVGTGVYTF.

V and J are TRBV20-1 and TRBJ2-3; TRBD2 aligns across 15 bases. The germline V gene encodes CDR1 DFQATT and CDR2 SNEGSKA (reference sequence). There are 18 residues in the CDR3. V lost 3 bases to trimming and J lost 0 bases; unmatched junction nucleotides: 7. CDR3 nucleotides: TGCAGTGCTAGCCCGGGACTAGCGGGAGGCCCTAGCACAGATACGCAGTATTTT. The encoded protein is CSASPGLAGGPSTDTQYF.

The chain employs TRBV7-2 and TRBJ2-5, with D maybe TRBD2 (5 bases). The CDR3 runs to 10 residues. Looked up from germline, CDR1 is SGHTA and CDR2 is FQGNSA. The V end was cut by 8 bases, the J end by 7 bases, with 8 bases between. This CDR3 reads CASGSGTQYF. The CDR3 bases are TGTGCCAGCGGGAGCGGGACCCAGTACTTC.

This clonotype came up many times. The chain uses TRBV28 and TRBJ1-3; D is perhaps TRBD1 (5 bases). V dropped 5 bases and J dropped 0 bases, with 14 bases sitting between them. CDR3 length: 16 residues. CDR1 and CDR2 from the germline V gene are MDHEN and SYDVKM. The CDR3 region is CASSNPGRRSGNTIYF. Written as DNA, the CDR3 is TGTGCCAGCAGTAATCCGGGACGGCGCTCTGGAAACACCATATATTTT. The variable domain in full, completed from reference TRBV28 and TRBJ1-3, reads DVKVTQSSRYLVKRTGEKVFLECVQDMDHENMFWYRQDPGLGLRLIYFSYDVKMKEKGDIPEGYSVSREKKERFSLILESASTNQTSMYLCASSNPGRRSGNTIYFGEGSWLTVV.

The chain combines TRBV19 with TRBJ2-2; weak D call: TRBD1 (5 bases). CDR3 length equals 15 residues. The V gene's germline CDR1 is LNHDA and CDR2 SQIVND (reference sequence). The V gene lost 9 bases and the J gene lost 1 base, with 15 bases spanning the gap. The CDR3 sequence: CASTAWTKNTGELFF. CDR3 nucleotides: TGTGCCAGCACGGCATGGACAAAGAACACCGGGGAGCTGTTTTTT.

The J gene is TRBJ2-1, the V gene TRBV3-1; 7 nucleotides match TRBD1. This CDR3 spans 19 amino acids. In germline, CDR1 is LGHDT, CDR2 YNNKEL (reference sequence). V was pared by 0 bases and J by 3 bases, with 14 bases of the junction left unmatched. Here the CDR3 reads CASSQDSGVSRGLYNEQFF. The CDR3 nucleotides are TGTGCCAGCAGCCAAGACTCAGGGGTTTCGAGGGGGCTCTACAATGAGCAGTTCTTC.

In its sample, this clonotype was seen a few times. The chain uses TRBV28 and TRBJ2-1; TRBD1 might be the D (6 bases). Germline assignment: CDR1 MDHEN and CDR2 SYDVKM. V shed 6 bases and J shed 3 bases, with 18 bases lying between them. The CDR3 is 16 residues long. This chain's CDR3 is CASRMTTGLRYNEQFF. For the CDR3, the DNA is TGTGCCAGCAGGATGACCACAGGGCTGCGCTACAATGAGCAGTTCTTC.

The chain uses TRBV20-1 and TRBJ2-5; 7 bases line up with TRBD1. This CDR3 comprises 13 residues. V gave up 6 bases and J gave up 2 bases; unmatched junction bases: 6. CDR1 DFQATT and CDR2 SNEGSKA come from the germline V gene (reference sequence). Written as DNA, the CDR3 is TGCAGTGCGCAGACAGGGTCACAAGAGACCCAGTACTTC. Its protein product is CSAQTGSQETQYF.